The entry below describes one T cell receptor beta chain. Its antigen is unknown. All the donors were Caucasian adults who lived in Nashville, Tennessee. The entry originates in a study of shared clonotypes between healthy human individuals. Overall study: Per-donor plates numbered three CD4 naive, three CD4 memory, two CD8 naive and one CD8 memory.

Study-wide findings and caveats: Naive subsets generally had larger estimated richness than memory subsets.

As handled by the study authors: ImmunoSEQ supplied junction-only sequences lacking quality scores, so filtering was different. Clones were sequenced by immunoSEQ multiplex PCR, and TCRdb holds only the in-frame ones, with some missing. D and trimming come from the DNA, and the V and J calls and clone size come from that table. The sample includes more than 2,000,000 clones, approximately 93% seen only once; the top ten take approximately 0.4%. Germline CDR1 SGHRS, CDR2 YFSETQ. The trim removed 4 bases at V and 11 bases at J, leaving 9 bases unmatched. This CDR3 spans 13 amino acids. The V gene is TRBV5-1, the J gene TRBJ1-1, with TRBD1 matching 9 bases. Input material: naive CD4+ T cells from PBMCs. Documented subset: CD45RA+ positively selected. The receptor comes from a man between 18 and 35 years old in good health. Some clones in this sample may be carry-over from other donors' samples. The CDR3 loop reads CASSNTGTGRAFF. CDR3 sequence (DNA): TGCGCCAGCAGCAATACCGGGACAGGGAGGGCTTTCTTT.